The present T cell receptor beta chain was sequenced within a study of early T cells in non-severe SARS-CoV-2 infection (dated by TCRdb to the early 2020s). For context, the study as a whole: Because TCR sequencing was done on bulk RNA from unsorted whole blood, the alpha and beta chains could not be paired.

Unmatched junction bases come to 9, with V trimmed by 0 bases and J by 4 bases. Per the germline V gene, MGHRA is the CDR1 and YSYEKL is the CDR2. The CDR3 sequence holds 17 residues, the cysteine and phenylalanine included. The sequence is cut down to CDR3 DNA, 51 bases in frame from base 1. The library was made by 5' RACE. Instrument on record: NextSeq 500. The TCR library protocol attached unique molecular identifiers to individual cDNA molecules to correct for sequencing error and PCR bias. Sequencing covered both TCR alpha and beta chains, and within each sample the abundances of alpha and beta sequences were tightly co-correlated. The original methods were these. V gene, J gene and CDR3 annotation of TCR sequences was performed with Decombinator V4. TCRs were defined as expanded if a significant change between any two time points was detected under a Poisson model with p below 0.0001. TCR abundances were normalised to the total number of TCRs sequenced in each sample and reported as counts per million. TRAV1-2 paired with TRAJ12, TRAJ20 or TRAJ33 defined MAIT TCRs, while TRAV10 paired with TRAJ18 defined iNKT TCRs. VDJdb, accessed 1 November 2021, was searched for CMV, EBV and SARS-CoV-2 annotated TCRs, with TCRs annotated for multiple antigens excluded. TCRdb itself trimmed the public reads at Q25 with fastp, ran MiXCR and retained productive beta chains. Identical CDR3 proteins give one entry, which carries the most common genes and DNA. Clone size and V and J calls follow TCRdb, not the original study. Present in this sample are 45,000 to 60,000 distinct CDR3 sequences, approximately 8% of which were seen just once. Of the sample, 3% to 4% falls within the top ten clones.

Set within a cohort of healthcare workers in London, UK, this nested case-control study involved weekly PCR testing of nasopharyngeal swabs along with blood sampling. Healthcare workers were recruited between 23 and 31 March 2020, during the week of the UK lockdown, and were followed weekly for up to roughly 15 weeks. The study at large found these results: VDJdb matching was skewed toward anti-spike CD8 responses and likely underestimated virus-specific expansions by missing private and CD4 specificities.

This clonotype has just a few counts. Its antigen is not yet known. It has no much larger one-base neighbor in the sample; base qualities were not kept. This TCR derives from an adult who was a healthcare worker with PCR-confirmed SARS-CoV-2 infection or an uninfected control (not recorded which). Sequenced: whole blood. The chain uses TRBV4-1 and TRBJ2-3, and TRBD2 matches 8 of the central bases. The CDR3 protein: CASSQEGSGSPPDTQYF. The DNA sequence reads TGCGCCAGCAGCCAAGAGGGGAGCGGGAGTCCCCCAGATACGCAGTATTTT.